The table lists the clone carrying this TCR beta chain with many counts. The data are from a study of regulatory T cells in long-lasting Graves disease. There are 15 residues in the CDR3. V trimming: 3 bases; J trimming: 2 bases; junction bases outside the gene matches: 5. Looked up from germline, CDR1 is DFQATT and CDR2 is SNEGSKA (reference sequence). Time point meaning: newly diagnosed GD, antithyroid drugs for less than 3 months. Scientists built the TCR library using RNA that was extracted from PBMCs. The TCR beta library used iRepertoire HTBI primers with Arm-PCR amplification of CDR3. TCRdb redid the calling of the multiplex PCR reads with MiXCR, one entry per CDR3 protein. The repertoire holds 350,000 to 450,000 distinct CDR3 sequences, with about 15% as singletons. These data are also associated with another study on T cells in Graves' hyperthyroidism and ophthalmopathy. That investigation notes: Primed by the HTBI set, a first-round RT-PCR was run on the TCR CDR3. A model of 13 V-J features distinguished ophthalmopathy from stable hyperthyroidism.

This TCR derives from a woman younger than 45 with Graves disease. The rearrangement joins TRBV20-1 to TRBJ2-1; 9 bases map to TRBD2. Source: peripheral blood mononuclear cells (PBMCs), taken at new diagnosis, from a patient treated with antithyroid drugs. The chain's CDR3 is CSASRAGGPYNEQFF. CDR3 sequence (DNA): TGCAGTGCTAGTCGGGCGGGAGGGCCCTACAATGAGCAGTTCTTC.